One and the same sample provided the 25 T cell receptor beta chains below, sequenced in a study of blood T cell repertoires in COVID-19. TCRdb keeps only in-frame clones here, not all; method: immunoSEQ multiplex PCR. The data show 110,000 to 150,000 clones, with 80% to 90% seen just once and roughly 3% held by the top ten. The material sequenced was peripheral blood. All receptors derive from a woman in her fifties or sixties with active COVID-19.

The chain joins TRBV4-1 to TRBJ2-3, with 9 bases lining up with TRBD2. This CDR3 comprises 17 residues. Germline V CDR1 and CDR2: MGHRA, YSYEKL. After removal of 1 base from V and 0 bases from J, the junction contained 5 bases not matched to a gene. This CDR3 is CASSQGGRATSTDTQYF. CDR3 nucleotides: TGCGCCAGCAGCCAAGGCGGGAGGGCAACCAGCACAGATACGCAGTATTTT.

This sequence joins TRBV19 and TRBJ1-5, with D possibly being TRBD1 (6 bases). Trimming took off 3 bases at V and 4 bases at J, with 13 bases between the two ends. The germline V gene encodes CDR1 LNHDA and CDR2 SQIVND (reference sequence). The length of the CDR3 is 15 residues. CDR3 residues: CASSIGTGINQPQHF. In DNA, the CDR3 is TGTGCCAGTAGTATCGGTACAGGGATTAATCAGCCCCAGCATTTT.

The chain links TRBV12-5 to TRBJ2-5, with 12 bases fitting TRBD2. Germline V CDR1 and CDR2: LGHNT, FRNRAP. Trimming took 5 bases from V and 1 from J; bases not matched to a gene: 2. The CDR3 is made up of 15 amino acids. CDR3 in amino acids: CASGAGLAGQETQYF. In nucleotides, the CDR3 is TGTGCTAGTGGTGCGGGACTAGCGGGCCAAGAGACCCAGTACTTC. Filled out from reference TRBV12-5 and TRBJ2-5, the complete variable domain reads DARVTQTPRHKVTEMGQEVTMRCQPILGHNTVFWYRQTMMQGLELLAYFRNRAPLDDSGMPKDRFSAEMPDATLATLKIQPSEPRDSAVYFCASGAGLAGQETQYFGPGTRLLVL.

This chain joins TRBV7-8 and TRBJ2-1, with a possible D match to TRBD2 (5 bases). Trimming took 1 base from V and 0 from J, leaving 16 bases between them. Looked up from germline, CDR1 is SGHVS and CDR2 is FQNEAQ. CDR3 length: 18 amino acids. The CDR3: CASSLVNGLLSSYNEQFF. CDR3 coding DNA: TGTGCCAGCAGCTTAGTTAATGGACTTCTCAGCTCCTACAATGAGCAGTTCTTC.

The chain recombines TRBV28 with TRBJ1-4; 7 bases map to TRBD1. V was pared by 3 bases and J by 14 bases, with 15 bases of the junction left unmatched. The length of the CDR3 is 15 residues. The germline gives CDR1 MDHEN, CDR2 SYDVKM. The CDR3 is CASSFLRGLADGLFF. The CDR3 DNA is TGTGCCAGCAGTTTCCTCAGGGGGTTGGCGGATGGTCTGTTTTTT.

The V gene is TRBV25-1, the J gene TRBJ1-2; D not resolved. This CDR3 is built from 14 residues. V was cut by 1 base and J by 1 base, with 7 bases left in between. Germline-derived CDR1 and CDR2 are MGHDK and SYGVNS. Here the CDR3 DNA reads TGTGCCAGCAGTGAATTTGAACATAACTATGGCTACACCTTC. This translates into CASSEFEHNYGYTF.

The genes are TRBV7-9 and TRBJ2-7, with TRBD2 identical over 7 bases. The CDR3 covers 15 residues. In germline, CDR1 is SEHNR, CDR2 FQNEAQ (reference sequence). Trimming at V came to 3 bases and at J to 4 bases, leaving 9 bases not matched to a gene. Here the CDR3 reads CASSFLAGAHYEQYF. The CDR3 coding sequence is TGTGCCAGCAGCTTCTTGGCGGGAGCACATTACGAGCAGTACTTC.

The CDR3 DNA follows: TGTGCCAGCTCACCTGGACTAGCGGAGACCCAGTACTTC. Translated: CASSPGLAETQYF. The chain has TRBV18 and TRBJ2-5, with 9 bases lining up with TRBD2. The CDR3 extends over 13 amino acids. Losses at the gene ends were 3 bases for V and 5 bases for J; bases not matched to a gene: 1. Germline V gives CDR1 KGHSH, CDR2 LQKENI.

V is TRBV6-6 and J is TRBJ1-1, with D unclear. Germline-derived CDR1 and CDR2 are MNHNY and SVGAGI (reference sequence). Trimming removed 7 bases from V and 2 bases from J, with 11 bases in between. The CDR3 sequence is 13 residues long. The CDR3 region is CASISGPNTEAFF. CDR3 DNA: TGTGCCAGCATCAGCGGGCCAAACACTGAAGCTTTCTTT.

The chain employs TRBV30 and TRBJ1-1, with TRBD1 matching 7 bases. The CDR3 has 14 residues. The J segment lost 1 base and the V segment lost 8 bases, leaving 10 bases of the junction unmatched. Germline lookup yields CDR1 GTSNPN and CDR2 SVGIG (reference sequence). The CDR3 sequence is CASRQGTWNTEAFF. The CDR3 DNA reads TGTGCCAGCCGACAGGGCACGTGGAACACTGAAGCTTTCTTT.

This clone was recorded a few times. The V gene is TRBV3-1 (or the pseudogene TRBV3-2), the J gene TRBJ2-1; D call uncertain. The CDR3 contains 14 residues. Germline V CDR1 and CDR2: LGHDT, YNNKEL (reference sequence). The V gene lost 2 bases and the J gene lost 6 bases, with 11 bases spanning the gap. The CDR3 is CASSQNQRVNEQFF. The CDR3 DNA reads as TGTGCCAGCAGCCAAAATCAGCGAGTCAATGAGCAGTTCTTC.

The gene calls are TRBV6-5 and TRBJ2-5, with 7 bases fitting TRBD1. Germline CDR1 MNHEY, CDR2 SVGAGI. CDR3 length equals 14 residues. The J segment lost 5 bases and the V segment lost 5 bases, leaving 8 bases of the junction unmatched. CDR3 protein: CASSRGRGSETQYF. In DNA form, the CDR3 reads TGTGCCAGCAGTCGGGGCAGGGGGAGCGAGACCCAGTACTTC.

The chain carries TRBV29-1 and TRBJ2-6, with D tentatively TRBD1 (6 bases). Per the germline V gene, CDR1 is SQVTM and CDR2 is ANQGSEA. With 6 bases removed from V and 1 base from J, the gap between germline ends came to 7 bases. This CDR3 region has 13 residues. Here the CDR3 DNA reads TGCAGCGTAGGACAGTCTGGGGCCAACGTCCTGACTTTC. Protein: CSVGQSGANVLTF.

V and J are TRBV6-5 and TRBJ1-1, with TRBD1 as a possible D gene (6 bases). V was cut by 2 bases and J by 0 bases, with 10 bases left in between. Germline V lookup: CDR1 MNHEY, CDR2 SVGAGI. The CDR3 consists of 15 residues. For the CDR3, the DNA is TGTGCCAGCAGTTACGGGACAAGGATGAACACTGAAGCTTTCTTT. Its translation: CASSYGTRMNTEAFF.

This chain links TRBV9 with TRBJ2-5; 10 nucleotides align to TRBD2. Germline CDR1 SGDLS, CDR2 YYNGEE. V trimming: 4 bases; J trimming: 3 bases; junction bases outside the gene matches: 12. This CDR3 has 17 residues. CDR3: CASSLWGGGTSEETQYF. The CDR3 coding sequence is TGTGCCAGCAGCCTCTGGGGAGGTGGGACTAGCGAAGAGACCCAGTACTTC.

This chain connects TRBV10-2 to TRBJ2-3; TRBD2 matches 13 bases. Germline V gene sequence: CDR1 WSHSY, CDR2 SAAADI. With V trimmed by 7 bases and J by 2 bases, 9 bases remained unmatched. This CDR3 comprises 17 residues. The CDR3 DNA reads TGCGCCAGCATAGACCTCGGGACTAGCGGGGACACAGATACGCAGTATTTT. Residues: CASIDLGTSGDTDTQYF.

The V and J genes are TRBV6-2 or TRBV6-3 and TRBJ2-3; 9 bases are a match to TRBD2. Germline CDR1 is MNHEY and CDR2 is SVGEGT. V lost 2 bases, J lost 7 bases, and 13 bases stayed unmatched. This CDR3 comprises 17 residues. The CDR3 sequence is CASSYPLLAGPMYTQYF. The CDR3 coding sequence is TGTGCCAGCAGTTACCCATTACTAGCGGGCCCAATGTATACGCAGTATTTT.

Note on this clone: Its ends do not fully match the called genes, so a read error is possible. The J gene is TRBJ2-1, the V gene TRBV5-1; 10 bases map to TRBD1. This CDR3 is built from 14 residues. Germline V gives CDR1 SGHRS, CDR2 YFSETQ. The CDR3 sequence: CASSPTGGYSEQFF. DNA of the CDR3: TGCGCCAGCAGCCCGACAGGGGGCTACAGTGAGCAGTTCTTC.

The chain couples TRBV21-1 to TRBJ1-2; TRBD1, the D gene given by the table, was not confirmed from the DNA. TRBV21-1 is deemed a pseudogene. This CDR3 is 17 amino acids long. The CDR3 protein is CASSKRGTLQGSKGYTF. The DNA of the CDR3 is TGTGCCAGCAGCAAAAGGGGCACTCTACAGGGTTCTAAAGGCTACACCTTC.

The chain joins TRBV30 to TRBJ2-7; 7 nucleotides align to TRBD1. Germline assignment: CDR1 GTSNPN and CDR2 SVGIG (reference sequence). This CDR3 has 16 residues. The J segment lost 0 bases and the V segment lost 5 bases, leaving 13 bases of the junction unmatched. CDR3 sequence reads: CAWHPINRGSSYEQYF. The CDR3 DNA sequence: TGTGCCTGGCACCCCATAAACAGGGGTAGCTCCTACGAGCAGTACTTC.

This clone counts as medium-sized. The V gene is TRBV7-9, the J gene TRBJ2-1; 8 nucleotides line up with TRBD2. The CDR3 is 18 amino acids. With V trimmed by 5 bases and J by 0 bases, 12 bases remained unmatched. Per germline, CDR1 SEHNR and CDR2 FQNEAQ (reference sequence). Here the CDR3 reads CASSVITGGHSSYNEQFF. The CDR3 bases are TGTGCCAGCAGCGTAATAACGGGAGGGCATAGCTCCTACAATGAGCAGTTCTTC.

The chain couples TRBV6-6 to TRBJ2-1, with D possibly TRBD2 on 6 matching bases. This CDR3 has 14 amino acids. V lost 4 bases, J lost 2 bases, and 9 bases lay in between. CDR1 MNHNY and CDR2 SVGAGI come from the germline V gene (reference sequence). CDR3: CASSSERAYNEQFF. The DNA for the CDR3 is TGTGCCAGCAGTTCGGAGCGGGCCTACAATGAGCAGTTCTTC.

J is TRBJ2-6 and V is TRBV5-1, with 7 positions matching TRBD2. The CDR3 sequence is 16 residues long. The germline gives CDR1 SGHRS, CDR2 YFSETQ. V gave up 4 bases and J gave up 0 bases; unmatched junction bases: 4. CDR3 region: CASSAGDLSGANVLTF. The CDR3 nucleotides are TGCGCCAGCAGCGCGGGAGACCTCTCTGGGGCCAACGTCCTGACTTTC. The complete variable domain, with remaining parts taken from reference TRBV5-1 and TRBJ2-6, reads KAGVTQTPRYLIKTRGQQVTLSCSPISGHRSVSWYQQTPGQGLQFLFEYFSETQRNKGNFPGRFSGRQFSNSRSEMNVSTLELGDSALYLCASSAGDLSGANVLTFGAGSRLTVL.

This CDR3 reads CASSHPPPPGGTHPDTQYF. The CDR3 nucleotides read TGTGCCAGCAGCCATCCACCCCCCCCAGGGGGCACGCATCCAGATACGCAGTATTTT. This rearrangement joins TRBV4-2 to TRBJ2-3; 8 bases are shared with TRBD1. The ends lost 3 bases at V and 4 bases at J; junction bases unmatched: 18. This CDR3 has 19 residues. Germline CDR1 is LGHNA and CDR2 is YNFKEQ.

The chain is built from TRBV28 and TRBJ2-1; 14 positions agree with TRBD2. The CDR3 has 19 residues. Per germline, CDR1 MDHEN and CDR2 SYDVKM. V trimming: 3 bases; J trimming: 4 bases; junction bases outside the gene matches: 11. The CDR3 here is CASSLEAGTSGGSYNEQFF. DNA for the CDR3: TGTGCCAGCAGTTTGGAGGCTGGGACTAGCGGGGGATCTTACAATGAGCAGTTCTTC.